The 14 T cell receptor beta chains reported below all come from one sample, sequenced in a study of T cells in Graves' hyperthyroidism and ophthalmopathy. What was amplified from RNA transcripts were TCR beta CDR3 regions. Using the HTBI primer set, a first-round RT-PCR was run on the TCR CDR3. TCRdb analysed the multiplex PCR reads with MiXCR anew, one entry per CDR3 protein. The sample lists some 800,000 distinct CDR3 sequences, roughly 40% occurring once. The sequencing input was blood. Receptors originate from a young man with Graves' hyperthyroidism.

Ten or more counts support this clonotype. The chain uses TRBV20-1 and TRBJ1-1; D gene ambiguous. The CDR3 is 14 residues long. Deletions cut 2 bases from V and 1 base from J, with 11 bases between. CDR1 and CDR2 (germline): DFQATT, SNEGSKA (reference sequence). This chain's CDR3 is CSARPSGRNTEAFF. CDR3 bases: TGCAGTGCTAGACCTTCTGGAAGGAACACTGAAGCTTTCTTT.

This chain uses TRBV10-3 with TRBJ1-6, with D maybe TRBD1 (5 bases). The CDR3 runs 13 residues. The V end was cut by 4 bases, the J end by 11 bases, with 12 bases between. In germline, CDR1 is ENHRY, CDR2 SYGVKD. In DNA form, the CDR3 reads TGTGCCATCAGTGCCGGGACGGCGGCACCCCTCCACTTT. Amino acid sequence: CAISAGTAAPLHF.

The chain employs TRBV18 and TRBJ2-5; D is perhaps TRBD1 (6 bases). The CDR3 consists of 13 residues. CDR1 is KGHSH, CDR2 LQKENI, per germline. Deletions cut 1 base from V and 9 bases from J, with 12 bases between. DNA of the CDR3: TGTGCCAGCTCACCACAGGGGGACCAGCCCCAGTACTTC. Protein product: CASSPQGDQPQYF.

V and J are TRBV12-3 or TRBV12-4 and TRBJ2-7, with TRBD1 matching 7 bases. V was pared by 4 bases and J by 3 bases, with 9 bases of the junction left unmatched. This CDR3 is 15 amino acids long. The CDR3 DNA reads TGTGCCAGCAGTTCGGTCGGACAGGAGTACTACGAGCAGTACTTC. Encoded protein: CASSSVGQEYYEQYF.

In DNA form, the CDR3 reads TGCGCCGTCCCGTATCGTGGGGTGCAGTACTTC. Protein: CAVPYRGVQYF. The chain carries TRBV5-1 and TRBJ2-7, with D hard to call. This CDR3 is 11 amino acids long. Trimming took 10 bases from V and 9 from J, leaving 17 bases between them. Looked up from germline, CDR1 is SGHRS and CDR2 is YFSETQ.

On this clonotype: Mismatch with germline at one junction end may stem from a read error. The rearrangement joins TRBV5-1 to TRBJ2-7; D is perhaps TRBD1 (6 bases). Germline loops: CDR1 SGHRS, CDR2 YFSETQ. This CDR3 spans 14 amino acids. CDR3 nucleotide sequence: TGCGCCAACAGCTTGAGGACAGACGGATACGAGCAGTACTTC. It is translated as CANSLRTDGYEQYF.

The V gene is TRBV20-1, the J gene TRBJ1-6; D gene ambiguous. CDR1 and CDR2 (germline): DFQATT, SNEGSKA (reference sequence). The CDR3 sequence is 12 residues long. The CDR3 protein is CSLEWANSPLHF. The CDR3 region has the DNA TGCAGCTTAGAGTGGGCCAATTCACCCCTCCACTTT.

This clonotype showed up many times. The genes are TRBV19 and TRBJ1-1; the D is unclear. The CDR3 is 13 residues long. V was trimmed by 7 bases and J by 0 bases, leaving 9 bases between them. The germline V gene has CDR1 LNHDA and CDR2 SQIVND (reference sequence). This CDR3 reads CASTALVNTEAFF. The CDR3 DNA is TGTGCCAGTACCGCCCTGGTGAACACTGAAGCTTTCTTT.

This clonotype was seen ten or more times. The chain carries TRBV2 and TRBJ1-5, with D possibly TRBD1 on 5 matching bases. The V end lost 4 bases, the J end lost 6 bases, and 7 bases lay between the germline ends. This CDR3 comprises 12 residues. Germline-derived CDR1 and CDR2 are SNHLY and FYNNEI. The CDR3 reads CASSARGQPQHF. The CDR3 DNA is TGTGCCAGCAGTGCTAGGGGTCAGCCCCAGCATTTT.

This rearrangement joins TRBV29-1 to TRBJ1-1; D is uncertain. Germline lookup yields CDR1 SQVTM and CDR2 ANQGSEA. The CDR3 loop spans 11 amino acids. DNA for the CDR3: TGCAGTTTTACGGGGAACACTGAAGCTTTCTTT. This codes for CSFTGNTEAFF.

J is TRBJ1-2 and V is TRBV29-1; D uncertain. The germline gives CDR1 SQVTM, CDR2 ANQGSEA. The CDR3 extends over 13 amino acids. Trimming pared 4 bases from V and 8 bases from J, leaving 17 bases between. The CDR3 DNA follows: TGCAGCGTTGCCAGCAGTGAACTGATAGGCTACACCTTC. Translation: CSVASSELIGYTF.

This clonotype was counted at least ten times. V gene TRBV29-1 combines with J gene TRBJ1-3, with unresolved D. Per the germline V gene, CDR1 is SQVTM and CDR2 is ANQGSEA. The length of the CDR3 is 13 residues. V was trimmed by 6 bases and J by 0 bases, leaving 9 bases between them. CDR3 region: CSVATTSGNTIYF. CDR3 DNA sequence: TGCAGCGTCGCGACTACCTCTGGAAACACCATATATTTT.

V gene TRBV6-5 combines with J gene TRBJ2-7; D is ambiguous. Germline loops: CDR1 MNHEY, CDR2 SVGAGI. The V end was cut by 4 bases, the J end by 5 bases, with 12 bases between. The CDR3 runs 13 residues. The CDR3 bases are TGTGCCAGCAGTTTTAATTTCCGGGACGAGCAGTACTTC. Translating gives CASSFNFRDEQYF.

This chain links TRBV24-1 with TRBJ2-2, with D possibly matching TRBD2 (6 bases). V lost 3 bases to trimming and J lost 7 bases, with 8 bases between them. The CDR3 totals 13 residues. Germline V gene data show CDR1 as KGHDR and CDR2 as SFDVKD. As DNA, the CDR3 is TGTGCCACCAGTGATCCGACTAGCGGGGAGCTGTTTTTT. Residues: CATSDPTSGELFF.